The clone carrying this TCR beta chain was detected many times. The data derive from a study of Graves' ophthalmopathy and Graves' hyperthyroidism. Amplification targeted the TCR beta CDR3 regions, with RNA transcripts as the source material. An initial RT-PCR round employing HTBI primers preceded a second-round multiplex PCR. A single record per CDR3 protein comes from TCRdb applying MiXCR to the multiplex PCR reads. Here the sample spans about 40,000 distinct CDR3 sequences, over 40% being singletons. CDR3 length: 14 amino acids. In germline, CDR1 is SGHVS, CDR2 FNYEAQ. V dropped 5 bases and J dropped 5; count of bases not matched to a gene: 7.

The chain couples TRBV7-6 to TRBJ2-5; the match to TRBD1 covers 8 bases. Specimen: peripheral blood. The source of this sequence is an adult man with Graves' ophthalmopathy. CDR3 sequence (DNA): TGTGCCAGCAGCCAAAGGACAGGGATCGAGACCCAGTACTTC. Translating it yields CASSQRTGIETQYF.